This paragraph covers one T cell receptor beta chain sequence. This specimen belongs to a study of T cells after somatic rescue of genetic block. This table comes from immunoSEQ multiplex PCR, and its TCRdb copy is limited to in-frame clones, with some not included. The sample contains about 63,000 clones, about 92% of which appear only once. Germline lookup yields CDR1 LNHNV and CDR2 YYDKDF (reference sequence). V lost 5 bases to trimming and J lost 2 bases, with 9 bases between them. The CDR3 is 13 residues long. The sequence was collected from a man aged 35 to 55. This rearrangement joins TRBV15 to TRBJ1-2; the D gene is possibly TRBD1 (6 bases). Input material: peripheral blood mononuclear cells (PBMCs). The DNA of the CDR3 is TGTGCCACCAGCCCCGACAGGAACTATGGCTACACCTTC. This translates into CATSPDRNYGYTF.